This T cell receptor beta chain stems from a study of T cell responses to AZD1222 COVID-19 vaccine. General study results and limits: CD4 TCRs associated with vaccination spanned spike, dominating at 160-218 and 743-854. There were mostly white British donors and more females than males, and clonal diversity was possibly underestimated. Unmutated variant regions are reportedly the target of nearly half of TCRs that are spike-specific. Without day 14 samples, only post-peak T cell repertoires were studied.

CDR1 and CDR2 (germline): LNHDA, SQIVND (reference sequence). The CDR3 contains 15 residues. V was pared by 5 bases and J by 3 bases, with 14 bases between. Sequencing used immunoSEQ multiplex PCR; TCRdb keeps in-frame clones, though not all of them. The sample holds about 130,000 clones, around 89% seen once. This clone was counted between two and nine times. Its target is not known. The chain couples TRBV19 to TRBJ1-3, with D tentatively TRBD1 (5 bases). The input for sequencing was peripheral blood, taken on day 0 of AZD1222 vaccination. This sequence was found in an adult in good health. CDR3 amino acids: CASSPNRDGGNTIYF. CDR3 nucleotide sequence: TGTGCCAGTAGTCCAAACCGGGACGGTGGAAACACCATATATTTT. Looking up the rest from reference TRBV19 and TRBJ1-3 gives the full variable domain: DGGITQSPKYLFRKEGQNVTLSCEQNLNHDAMYWYRQDPGQGLRLIYYSQIVNDFQKGDIAEGYSVSREKKESFPLTVTSAQKNPTAFYLCASSPNRDGGNTIYFGEGSWLTVV.